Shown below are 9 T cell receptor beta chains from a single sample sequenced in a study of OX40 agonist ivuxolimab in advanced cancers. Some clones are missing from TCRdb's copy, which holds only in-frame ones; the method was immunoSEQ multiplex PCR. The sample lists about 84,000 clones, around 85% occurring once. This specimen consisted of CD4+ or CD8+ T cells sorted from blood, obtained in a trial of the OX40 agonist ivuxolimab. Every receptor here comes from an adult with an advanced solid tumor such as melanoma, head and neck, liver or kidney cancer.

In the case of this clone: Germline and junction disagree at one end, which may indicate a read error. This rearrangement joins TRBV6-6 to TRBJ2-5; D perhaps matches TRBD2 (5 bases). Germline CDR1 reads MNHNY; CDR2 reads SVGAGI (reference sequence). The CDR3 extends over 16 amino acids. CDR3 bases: TGTGCCAGCAGCTACTCTAGCCGACTGACTAAAGAGACCCAGTACTTC. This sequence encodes CASSYSSRLTKETQYF.

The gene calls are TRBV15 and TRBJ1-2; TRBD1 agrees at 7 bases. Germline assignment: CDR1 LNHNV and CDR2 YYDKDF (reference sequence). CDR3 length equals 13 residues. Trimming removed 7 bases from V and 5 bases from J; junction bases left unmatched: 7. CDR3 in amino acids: CATTPGTEYGYTF. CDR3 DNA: TGTGCCACCACCCCCGGGACAGAGTATGGCTACACCTTC.

DNA for the CDR3: TGTGCCAGCAGCGTAGATCCCCAGGGGCTCCTGTCGGAGACCCAGTACTTC. This translates into CASSVDPQGLLSETQYF. The rearrangement links TRBV9 to TRBJ2-5, with D perhaps matching TRBD1 (6 bases). The germline CDR1 and CDR2 sequences are SGDLS and YYNGEE. V was trimmed by 0 bases and J by 5 bases, leaving 20 bases between them. This CDR3 is 17 amino acids long.

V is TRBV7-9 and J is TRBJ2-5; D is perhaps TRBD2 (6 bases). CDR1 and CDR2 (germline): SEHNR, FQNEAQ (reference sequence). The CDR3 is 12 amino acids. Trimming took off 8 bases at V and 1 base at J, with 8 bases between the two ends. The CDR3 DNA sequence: TGTGCCAGCCTTAGCGGCCAAGAGACCCAGTACTTC. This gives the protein CASLSGQETQYF.

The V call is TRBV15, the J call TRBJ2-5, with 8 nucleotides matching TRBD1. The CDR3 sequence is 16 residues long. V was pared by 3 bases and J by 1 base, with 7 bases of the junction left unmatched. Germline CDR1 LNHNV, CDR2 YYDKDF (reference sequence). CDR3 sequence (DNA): TGTGCCACCAGCAGTGATTCAGGGGGCGTCCAAGAGACCCAGTACTTC. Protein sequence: CATSSDSGGVQETQYF. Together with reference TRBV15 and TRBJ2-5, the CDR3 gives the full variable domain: DAMVIQNPRYQVTQFGKPVTLSCSQTLNHNVMYWYQQKSSQAPKLLFHYYDKDFNNEADTPDNFQSRRPNTSFCFLDIRSPGLGDTAMYLCATSSDSGGVQETQYFGPGTRLLVL.

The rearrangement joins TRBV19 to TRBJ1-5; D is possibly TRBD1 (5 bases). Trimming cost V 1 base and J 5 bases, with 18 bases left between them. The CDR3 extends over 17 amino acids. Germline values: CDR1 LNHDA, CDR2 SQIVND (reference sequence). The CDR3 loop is CASSIVRDRSKYQPQHF. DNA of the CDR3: TGTGCCAGTAGTATAGTGAGAGACAGATCAAAATATCAGCCCCAGCATTTT.

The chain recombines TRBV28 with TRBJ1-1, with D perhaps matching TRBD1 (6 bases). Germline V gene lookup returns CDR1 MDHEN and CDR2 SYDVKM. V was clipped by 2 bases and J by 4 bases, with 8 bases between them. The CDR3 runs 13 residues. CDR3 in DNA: TGTGCCAGCAGTTTAGCAGGGGTCACTGAAGCTTTCTTT. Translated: CASSLAGVTEAFF.

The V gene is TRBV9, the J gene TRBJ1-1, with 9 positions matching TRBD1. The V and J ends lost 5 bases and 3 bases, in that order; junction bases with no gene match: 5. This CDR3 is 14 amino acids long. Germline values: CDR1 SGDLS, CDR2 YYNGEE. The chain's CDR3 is CASSYDRGDTEAFF. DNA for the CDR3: TGTGCCAGCAGTTATGACAGGGGGGACACTGAAGCTTTCTTT.

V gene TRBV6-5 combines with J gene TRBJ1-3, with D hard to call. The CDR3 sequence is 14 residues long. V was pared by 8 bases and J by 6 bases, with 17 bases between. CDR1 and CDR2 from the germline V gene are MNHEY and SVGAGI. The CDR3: CASGSTILANTIYF. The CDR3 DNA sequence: TGTGCCAGCGGCTCGACTATCCTGGCAAACACCATATATTTT.